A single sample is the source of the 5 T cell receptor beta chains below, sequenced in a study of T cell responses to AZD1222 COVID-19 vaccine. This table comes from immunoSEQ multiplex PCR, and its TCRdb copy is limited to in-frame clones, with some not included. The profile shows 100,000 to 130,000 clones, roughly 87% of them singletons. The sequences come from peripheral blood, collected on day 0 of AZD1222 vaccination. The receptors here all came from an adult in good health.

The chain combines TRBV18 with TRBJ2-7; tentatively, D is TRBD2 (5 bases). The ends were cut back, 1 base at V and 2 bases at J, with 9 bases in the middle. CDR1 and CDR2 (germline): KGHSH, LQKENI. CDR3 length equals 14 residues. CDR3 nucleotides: TGTGCCAGCTCACCACACGGGGTAACCTACGAGCAGTACTTC. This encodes CASSPHGVTYEQYF.

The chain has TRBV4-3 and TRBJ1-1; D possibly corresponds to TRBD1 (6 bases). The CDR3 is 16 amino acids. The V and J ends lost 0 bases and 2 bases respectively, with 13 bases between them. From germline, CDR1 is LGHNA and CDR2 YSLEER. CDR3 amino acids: CASSQEKGTINTEAFF. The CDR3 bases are TGCGCCAGCAGCCAAGAGAAGGGGACAATCAACACTGAAGCTTTCTTT.

CDR3 amino acids: CASSFGTGGLDEQFF. CDR3 nucleotide sequence: TGTGCCAGCAGTTTCGGGACAGGGGGGTTGGATGAGCAGTTCTTC. The chain combines TRBV27 with TRBJ2-1, with 11 bases aligning to TRBD1. V shed 3 bases, J shed 8 bases, and the junction held 6 bases outside the gene matches. The CDR3 spans 15 residues. The germline gives CDR1 MNHEY, CDR2 SMNVEV (reference sequence).

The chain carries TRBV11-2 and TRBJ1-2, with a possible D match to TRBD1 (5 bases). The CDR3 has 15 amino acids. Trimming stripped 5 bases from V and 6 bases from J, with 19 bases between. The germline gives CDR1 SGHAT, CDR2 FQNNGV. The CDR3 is CASSPIRGGVDGYTF. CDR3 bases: TGTGCCAGCAGCCCTATTCGGGGGGGAGTGGATGGCTACACCTTC.

The CDR3 DNA is TGTGCCAGCAGTTTCGTGGGACAGGGGGCGCCAACCCCTAGCACAGATACGCAGTATTTT. Its translation is CASSFVGQGAPTPSTDTQYF. The chain combines TRBV27 with TRBJ2-3; 12 nucleotides agree with TRBD1. CDR3 length: 20 amino acids. After removal of 3 bases from V and 0 bases from J, the junction contained 13 bases not matched to a gene. The germline V gene encodes CDR1 MNHEY and CDR2 SMNVEV (reference sequence).